This T cell receptor beta chain stems from a study of T-cell reconstitution after alpha-beta-depleted transplantation in children. This sample's TCRbeta library carried unique molecular identifier barcodes. TCRdb redid the calling of the PCR reads with MiXCR, one entry per CDR3 protein. The profile covers hundreds of thousands of distinct CDR3 sequences, with around a sixth appearing a single time and over 0.95% taken by the ten largest. There are 13 residues in the CDR3. The V gene end was trimmed by 6 bases and the J gene end by 5 bases; junction bases not matched to a gene: 6. The receptor's source is a human donor who donated a stem cell graft to a child with acute myeloid leukemia. V is TRBV12-3 or TRBV12-4 and J is TRBJ1-1; the match to TRBD1 covers 7 bases. The sequences come from PBMCs from the stem cell graft donor, collected from the stem cell graft. The CDR3 coding sequence is TGTGCCAGCAGCACTACAGGGGTTACTGAAGCTTTCTTT. Protein sequence: CASSTTGVTEAFF.